This T cell receptor (beta chain) was retrieved from a study of shared clonotypes between healthy human individuals. Germline V gene data show CDR1 as MDHEN and CDR2 as SYDVKM. The junction had 5 bases not matched to a gene; V was cut back by 5 bases and J by 0 bases. This CDR3 region has 16 residues. The test was conducted at deep level. Clones were sequenced by immunoSEQ multiplex PCR, and TCRdb holds only the in-frame ones, with some missing. The table has a few hundred thousand clones, 77% seen once. Sequences were obtained from PBMCs. The sequence was obtained from a woman between 40 and 50 years old in good health. Some clones in this sample may be carry-over from other donors' samples. V usage is TRBV28 and J usage is TRBJ2-2, with 8 bases matching TRBD1. This CDR3 reads CASSTVGQANTGELFF. As DNA, the CDR3 is TGTGCCAGCAGTACCGTGGGACAGGCGAACACCGGGGAGCTGTTTTTT.